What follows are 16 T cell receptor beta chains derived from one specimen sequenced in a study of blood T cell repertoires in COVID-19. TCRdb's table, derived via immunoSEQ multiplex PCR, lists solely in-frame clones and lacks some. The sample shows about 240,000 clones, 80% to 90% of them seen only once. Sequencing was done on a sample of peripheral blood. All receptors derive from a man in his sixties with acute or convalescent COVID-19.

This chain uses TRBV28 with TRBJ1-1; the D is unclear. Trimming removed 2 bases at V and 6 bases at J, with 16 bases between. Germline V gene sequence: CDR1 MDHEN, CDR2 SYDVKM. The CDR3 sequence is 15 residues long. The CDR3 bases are TGTGCCAGCAGTTTAGAGAGGCCAACATTCTCTGAAGCTTTCTTT. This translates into CASSLERPTFSEAFF.

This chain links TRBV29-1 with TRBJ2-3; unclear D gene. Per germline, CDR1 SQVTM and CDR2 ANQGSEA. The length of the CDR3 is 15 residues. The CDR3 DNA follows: TGCAGTAGAACTCCCCTCAATCCTAGCACAGATACGCAGTATTTT. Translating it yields CSRTPLNPSTDTQYF.

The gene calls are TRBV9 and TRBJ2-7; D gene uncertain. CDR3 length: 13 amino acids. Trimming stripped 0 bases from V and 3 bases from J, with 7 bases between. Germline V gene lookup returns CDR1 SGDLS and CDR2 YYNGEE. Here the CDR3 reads CASSVAGSYEQYF. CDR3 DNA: TGTGCCAGCAGCGTAGCTGGCAGCTACGAGCAGTACTTC.

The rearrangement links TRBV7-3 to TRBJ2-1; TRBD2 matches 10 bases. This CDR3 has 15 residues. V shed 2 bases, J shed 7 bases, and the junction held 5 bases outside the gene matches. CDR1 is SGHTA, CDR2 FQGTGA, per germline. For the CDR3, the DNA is TGTGCCAGCAGCTTAGGGACTAGCGCGTCGAATGAGCAGTTCTTC. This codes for CASSLGTSASNEQFF.

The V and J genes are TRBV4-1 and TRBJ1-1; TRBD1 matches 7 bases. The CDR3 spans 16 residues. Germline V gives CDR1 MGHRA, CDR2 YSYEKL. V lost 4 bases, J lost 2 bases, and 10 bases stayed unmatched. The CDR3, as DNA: TGCGCCAGCAGCCTAAAGACAGGGTCAAGAAACACTGAAGCTTTCTTT. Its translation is CASSLKTGSRNTEAFF.

The CDR3 here is CASSPLGQGNTEAFF. The CDR3 region has the DNA TGTGCCAGCAGCCCCTTGGGACAGGGAAACACTGAAGCTTTCTTT. The rearrangement links TRBV7-2 to TRBJ1-1; 9 nucleotides match TRBD1. Germline CDR1 reads SGHTA; CDR2 reads FQGNSA. V dropped 5 bases and J dropped 2; count of bases not matched to a gene: 6. The CDR3 sequence is 15 residues long.

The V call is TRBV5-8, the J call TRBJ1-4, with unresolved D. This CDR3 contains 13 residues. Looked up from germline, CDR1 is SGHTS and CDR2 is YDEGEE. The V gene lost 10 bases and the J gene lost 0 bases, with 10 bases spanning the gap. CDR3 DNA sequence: TGTGCCGGACTGTGGACAACTAATGAAAAACTGTTTTTT. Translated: CAGLWTTNEKLFF.

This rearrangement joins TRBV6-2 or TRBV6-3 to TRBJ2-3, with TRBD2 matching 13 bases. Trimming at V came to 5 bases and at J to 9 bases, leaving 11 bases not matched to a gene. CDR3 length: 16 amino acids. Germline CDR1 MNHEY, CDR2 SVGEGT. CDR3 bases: TGTGCCAGCAGTACGGGACTAGCGGGGCCACCCGGCACGCAGTATTTT. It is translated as CASSTGLAGPPGTQYF.

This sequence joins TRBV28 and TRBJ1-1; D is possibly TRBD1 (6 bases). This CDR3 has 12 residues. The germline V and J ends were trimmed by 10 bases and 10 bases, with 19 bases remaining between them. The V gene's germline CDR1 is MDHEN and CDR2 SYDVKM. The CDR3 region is CATFRGGYGAFF. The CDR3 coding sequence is TGTGCCACCTTTCGGGGGGGCTACGGAGCTTTCTTT.

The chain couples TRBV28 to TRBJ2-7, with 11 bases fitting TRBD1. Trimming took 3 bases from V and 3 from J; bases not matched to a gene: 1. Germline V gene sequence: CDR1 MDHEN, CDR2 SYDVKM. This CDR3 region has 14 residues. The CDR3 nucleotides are TGTGCCAGCAGTTTGGGGACAGGGGGCTACGAGCAGTACTTC. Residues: CASSLGTGGYEQYF. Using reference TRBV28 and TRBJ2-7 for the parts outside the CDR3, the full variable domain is DVKVTQSSRYLVKRTGEKVFLECVQDMDHENMFWYRQDPGLGLRLIYFSYDVKMKEKGDIPEGYSVSREKKERFSLILESASTNQTSMYLCASSLGTGGYEQYFGPGTRLTVT.

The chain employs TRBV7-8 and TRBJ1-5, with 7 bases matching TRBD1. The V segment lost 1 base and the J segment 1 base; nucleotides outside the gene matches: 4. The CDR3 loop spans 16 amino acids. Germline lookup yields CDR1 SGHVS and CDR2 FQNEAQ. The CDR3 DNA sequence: TGTGCCAGCAGCTTAGGGACAGGACGGAGCAATCAGCCCCAGCATTTT. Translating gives CASSLGTGRSNQPQHF.

The CDR3 here is CASSPPGEGGYTF. The CDR3, as DNA: TGTGCCAGCTCACCACCGGGAGAGGGAGGCTACACCTTC. The rearrangement links TRBV18 to TRBJ1-2; D unclear. The V and J ends lost 0 bases and 8 bases respectively, with 10 bases between them. Germline V gene data show CDR1 as KGHSH and CDR2 as LQKENI. The CDR3 has 13 amino acids.

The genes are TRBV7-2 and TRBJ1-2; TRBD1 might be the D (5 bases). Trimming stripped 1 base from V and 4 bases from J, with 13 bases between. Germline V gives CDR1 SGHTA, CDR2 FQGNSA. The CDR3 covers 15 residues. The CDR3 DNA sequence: TGTGCCAGCAGCTTAGGAGGAGGGCAGGGCTATGGCTACACCTTC. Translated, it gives CASSLGGGQGYGYTF.

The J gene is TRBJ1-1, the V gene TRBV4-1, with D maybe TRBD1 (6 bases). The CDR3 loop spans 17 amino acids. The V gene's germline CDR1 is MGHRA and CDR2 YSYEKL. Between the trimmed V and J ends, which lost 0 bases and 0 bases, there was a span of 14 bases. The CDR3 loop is CASSQDLGRGLNTEAFF. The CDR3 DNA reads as TGCGCCAGCAGCCAAGATCTCGGCAGGGGATTGAACACTGAAGCTTTCTTT.

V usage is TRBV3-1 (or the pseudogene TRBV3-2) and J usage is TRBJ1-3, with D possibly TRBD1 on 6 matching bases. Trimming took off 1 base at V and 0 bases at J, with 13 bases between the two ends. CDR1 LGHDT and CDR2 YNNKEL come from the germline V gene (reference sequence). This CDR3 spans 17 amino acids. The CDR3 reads CASSQGGHGYSGNTIYF. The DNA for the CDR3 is TGTGCCAGCAGCCAAGGGGGGCACGGTTACTCTGGAAACACCATATATTTT.

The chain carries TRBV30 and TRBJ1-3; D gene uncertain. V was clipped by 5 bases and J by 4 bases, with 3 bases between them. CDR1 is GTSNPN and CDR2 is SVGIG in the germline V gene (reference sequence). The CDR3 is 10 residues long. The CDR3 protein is CAWQGNTIYF. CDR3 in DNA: TGTGCCTGGCAAGGAAACACCATATATTTT.